Listed below are T cell receptor beta chains from one sample, sequenced in a study of blood T cell repertoires in COVID-19. The table came from immunoSEQ multiplex PCR; TCRdb's copy has only in-frame clones and leaves some out. The table lists around 200,000 clones, around nine tenths of them singletons. The sample was peripheral blood. The receptors stem from a middle-aged man with active or convalescent COVID-19. The CDR3 runs from the conserved cysteine through the conserved F or W. The D gene is left open where the match is weak. Some rows have no size entry. The others give once, few or many, or a class for an expanded clone.

d_call j_call clone_size v_call cdr3_aa cdr3_nt
TRBD2 TRBJ2-5 . TRBV13 CASSLTSGGQETQYF TGTGCCAGCAGCTTGACTAGCGGGGGCCAAGAGACCCAGTACTTC
. TRBJ1-2 . TRBV5-5 CASSPTQGYYGYTF TGTGCCAGCAGCCCTACGCAGGGCTACTATGGCTACACCTTC
. TRBJ2-2 . TRBV21-1 CASSNWTSGGTGELFF TGTGCCAGCAGCAATTGGACTAGCGGGGGCACCGGGGAGCTGTTTTTT
. TRBJ2-2 . TRBV28 CASSLPLITGELFF TGTGCCAGCAGTTTACCCCTAATCACCGGGGAGCTGTTTTTT
. TRBJ1-2 . TRBV10-3 CAISEGVGASGYGYTF TGTGCCATCAGTGAGGGGGTAGGGGCTAGCGGCTATGGCTACACCTTC
. TRBJ2-7 . TRBV7-9 CASSSIARGDSYEQYF TGTGCCAGCAGCTCCATAGCGAGGGGGGACAGCTACGAGCAGTACTTC
. TRBJ1-5 . TRBV7-3 CASSRVYSNQPQHF TGTGCCAGCAGTCGGGTTTATAGCAATCAGCCCCAGCATTTT
. TRBJ1-1 . TRBV11-3 CASSLGSMNTEAFF TGTGCCAGCAGCTTGGGTAGCATGAACACTGAAGCTTTCTTT
. TRBJ2-7 . TRBV11-3 CASSEGGAVFYEQYF TGTGCCAGCAGCGAGGGGGGGGCGGTCTTCTACGAGCAGTACTTC
. TRBJ1-1 . TRBV21-1 CASSSETGKLEAFF TGTGCCAGCAGCAGCGAGACAGGTAAGCTTGAAGCTTTCTTT
TRBD2 TRBJ2-3 . TRBV5-1 CASSLGASGGTDTQYF TGCGCCAGCAGCTTGGGGGCTAGCGGGGGGACAGATACGCAGTATTTT
. TRBJ1-2 . TRBV6-2/TRBV6-3 CASSQITNYGYTF TGTGCCAGCAGTCAGATTACTAACTATGGCTACACCTTC
TRBD1 TRBJ2-7 . TRBV4-1 CASSQEGQGRFYEQYF TGCGCCAGCAGCCAAGAGGGACAGGGGAGATTCTACGAGCAGTACTTC
. TRBJ1-1 . TRBV4-1 CASSQVGTMNTEAFF TGCGCCAGCAGCCAAGTTGGCACCATGAACACTGAAGCTTTCTTT
. TRBJ1-6 . TRBV24-1 CATSDPDHRVNSPLHF TGTGCCACCAGTGATCCCGACCACAGGGTCAATTCACCCCTCCACTTT
TRBD1 TRBJ1-6 . TRBV7-9 CASSSSQGAHSPLHF TGTGCCAGCAGCTCCTCTCAGGGGGCCCATTCACCCCTCCACTTT
TRBD1 TRBJ2-7 . TRBV2 CASRYRGESYEQYF TGTGCCAGCAGGTACAGGGGAGAGTCGTACGAGCAGTACTTC
. TRBJ2-3 . TRBV5-1 CASSRGENTDTQYF TGCGCCAGCAGCCGGGGAGAAAACACAGATACGCAGTATTTT
. TRBJ1-6 . TRBV13 CATRKTGSLYNSPLHF TGTGCCACTAGAAAGACAGGTTCACTTTATAATTCACCCCTCCACTTT
TRBD1 TRBJ2-7 . TRBV11-2 CASSLGPGQGFEQYF TGTGCCAGCAGCTTAGGACCGGGACAGGGGTTTGAGCAGTACTTC
. TRBJ1-6 . TRBV5-6 CASSRQEEYNSPLHF TGTGCCAGCAGCCGACAGGAGGAATATAATTCACCCCTCCACTTT
. TRBJ2-1 once TRBV7-2 CASSLRSGQGVFNEQFF TGTGCCAGCAGCTTACGATCAGGGCAGGGTGTGTTCAATGAGCAGTTCTTC
. TRBJ1-6 . TRBV5-1 CASSHYGSKNSPLHF TGCGCCAGCAGCCACTACGGGAGCAAAAATTCACCCCTCCACTTT
. TRBJ1-1 . TRBV9 CASSVEKVTVNTEAFF TGTGCCAGCAGCGTAGAGAAGGTAACAGTCAACACTGAAGCTTTCTTT
. TRBJ2-7 . TRBV2 CASSLDSQVYEQYF TGTGCCAGCAGTTTAGACAGCCAGGTCTACGAGCAGTACTTC
. TRBJ2-7 . TRBV6-2/TRBV6-3 CASSTGTVYEQYF TGTGCCAGCAGTACCGGGACTGTATACGAGCAGTACTTC
. TRBJ2-2 few TRBV11-2 CASRDRGNTGELFF TGTGCCAGCAGAGATCGGGGGAACACCGGGGAGCTGTTTTTT
. TRBJ1-6 . TRBV12-3/TRBV12-4 CASSSSHSPLHF TGTGCCAGCAGTTCAAGCCATTCACCCCTCCACTTT
TRBD2 TRBJ2-7 once TRBV9 CASSVGTSGVYEQYF TGTGCCAGCAGCGTAGGGACTAGCGGGGTCTACGAGCAGTACTTC
. TRBJ1-3 . TRBV10-3 CAISGRGPGSGNTIYF TGTGCCATCAGTGGCAGGGGACCAGGGTCTGGAAACACCATATATTTT
. TRBJ2-7 . TRBV7-9 CASSTRSYEQYF TGTGCCAGCAGCACGAGATCCTACGAGCAGTACTTC
. TRBJ1-6 . TRBV9 CASSAEQGDNSPLHF TGTGCCAGCAGCGCCGAACAGGGAGATAATTCACCCCTCCACTTT
TRBD1 TRBJ2-7 . TRBV9 CASSARTGPGEQYF TGTGCCAGCAGCGCTCGGACAGGGCCCGGCGAGCAGTACTTC
. TRBJ1-5 . TRBV4-2 CASSHVTAYSNQPQHF TGTGCCAGCAGCCATGTAACAGCTTATAGCAATCAGCCCCAGCATTTT
TRBD1 TRBJ2-1 . TRBV11-3 CASSALGGQASNEQFF TGTGCCAGCAGCGCACTGGGGGGACAGGCCTCCAATGAGCAGTTCTTC
TRBD1 TRBJ1-5 . TRBV5-1 CASSSLGQDEPQHF TGCGCCAGCAGCTCCCTCGGACAGGACGAGCCCCAGCATTTT
. TRBJ2-5 . TRBV10-3 CAISESLETQYF TGTGCCATCAGTGAGTCCTTAGAGACCCAGTACTTC
TRBD1 TRBJ2-2 . TRBV3-1/TRBV3-2 CASRHEGARTTGELFF TGTGCCAGCAGACACGAGGGGGCGAGAACGACCGGGGAGCTGTTTTTT
. TRBJ1-6 . TRBV14 CASSQVAQVAPLHF TGTGCCAGCAGCCAAGTAGCCCAAGTCGCACCCCTCCACTTT
. TRBJ1-1 . TRBV12-3/TRBV12-4 CASSLSDTEAFF TGTGCCAGCAGTTTATCGGACACTGAAGCTTTCTTT